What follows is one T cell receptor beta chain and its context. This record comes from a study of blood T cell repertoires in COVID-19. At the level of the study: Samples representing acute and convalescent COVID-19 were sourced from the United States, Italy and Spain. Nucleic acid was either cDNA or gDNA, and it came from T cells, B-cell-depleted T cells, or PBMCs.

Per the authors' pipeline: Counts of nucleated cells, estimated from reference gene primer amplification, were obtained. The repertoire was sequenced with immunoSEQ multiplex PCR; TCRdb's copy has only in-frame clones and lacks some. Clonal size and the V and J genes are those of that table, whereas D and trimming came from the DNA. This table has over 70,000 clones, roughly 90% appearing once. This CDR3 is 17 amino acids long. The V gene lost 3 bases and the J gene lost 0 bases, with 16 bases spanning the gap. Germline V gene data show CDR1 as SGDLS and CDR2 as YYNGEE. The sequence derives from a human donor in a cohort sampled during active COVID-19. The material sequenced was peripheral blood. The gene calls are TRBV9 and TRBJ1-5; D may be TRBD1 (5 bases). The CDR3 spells CASSAADSFNSNQPQHF. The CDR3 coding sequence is TGTGCCAGCAGCGCGGCTGACAGCTTTAATAGCAATCAGCCCCAGCATTTT. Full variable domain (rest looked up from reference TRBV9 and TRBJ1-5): DSGVTQTPKHLITATGQRVTLRCSPRSGDLSVYWYQQSLDQGLQFLIQYYNGEERAKGNILERFSAQQFPDLHSELNLSSLELGDSALYFCASSAADSFNSNQPQHFGDGTRLSIL.